These 25 T cell receptor beta chains came from one sample sequenced in a study of blood T cell repertoires in COVID-19. Profiled with immunoSEQ multiplex PCR; TCRdb holds only in-frame clones, not every one. This table holds approximately 330,000 clones, 86% found once. Sequenced: PBMCs or T cells enriched from blood (not recorded which). These receptors all come from a woman aged 40 to 49 with acute COVID-19.

For the CDR3, the DNA is TGTGCCAGCAGTGACCAACCCGGTATCAGGGGTGACACCGGGGAGCTGTTTTTT. Translation: CASSDQPGIRGDTGELFF. The rearrangement joins TRBV6-4 to TRBJ2-2; D may be TRBD1 (6 bases). CDR1 MRHNA and CDR2 SNTAGT come from the germline V gene. V lost 2 bases and J 3 bases, leaving 19 bases between the germline ends. The CDR3 runs 18 residues.

This chain connects TRBV7-9 to TRBJ1-2; 8 bases are shared with TRBD1. Germline V gene lookup returns CDR1 SEHNR and CDR2 FQNEAQ (reference sequence). There are 15 residues in the CDR3. With 3 bases clipped from V and 4 bases from J, the junction kept 7 bases outside the gene matches. CDR3 nucleotides: TGTGCCAGCAGCTTGACAGGGGAGGTCCGCTATGGCTACACCTTC. This gives the protein CASSLTGEVRYGYTF.

The chain links TRBV6-5 to TRBJ1-5; a weak D match, TRBD1 (5 bases). V lost 8 bases and J 3 bases, leaving 11 bases between the germline ends. The CDR3 consists of 13 residues. The germline CDR1 and CDR2 sequences are MNHEY and SVGAGI. The CDR3 region has the DNA TGTGCCAGCCGGGGGGGGAACAATCAGCCCCAGCATTTT. Its protein is CASRGGNNQPQHF.

J is TRBJ1-4 and V is TRBV4-1; tentatively, D is TRBD1 (6 bases). V was shortened by 3 bases and J by 4 bases, with 15 bases between the two germline ends. The CDR3 is 16 amino acids. CDR1 is MGHRA and CDR2 is YSYEKL in the germline V gene. In DNA form, the CDR3 reads TGCGCCAGCAGCCAGGGTACAGGGTGGGGTAATGAAAAACTGTTTTTT. Translated, it gives CASSQGTGWGNEKLFF.

V is TRBV9 and J is TRBJ2-7; D is unresolved. The V gene's germline CDR1 is SGDLS and CDR2 YYNGEE. The CDR3 contains 15 residues. The V end lost 0 bases, the J end lost 0 bases, and 10 bases lay between the germline ends. CDR3 bases: TGTGCCAGCAGCGTAGAACCAGGTAACTCCTACGAGCAGTACTTC. Translation: CASSVEPGNSYEQYF.

This chain uses TRBV7-9 with TRBJ1-4; 8 nucleotides align to TRBD1. CDR1 is SEHNR and CDR2 is FQNEAQ in the germline V gene (reference sequence). Trimming cost V 5 bases and J 7 bases; bases outside gene matches: 9. This CDR3 comprises 15 residues. Written as DNA, the CDR3 is TGTGCCAGCAGCGCAGAGACAGGGGTTGGTGAAAAACTGTTTTTT. Protein: CASSAETGVGEKLFF.

The chain links TRBV6-5 to TRBJ1-1, with 7 positions matching TRBD1. Germline-derived CDR1 and CDR2 are MNHEY and SVGAGI. The CDR3 is made up of 14 amino acids. The V segment lost 6 bases and the J segment 3 bases; nucleotides outside the gene matches: 7. DNA of the CDR3: TGTGCCAGCAGCCTCACCAGGGGGGACACTGAAGCTTTCTTT. Protein product: CASSLTRGDTEAFF.

J is TRBJ1-3 and V is TRBV25-1, with D uncertain. Germline V gene sequence: CDR1 MGHDK, CDR2 SYGVNS. This CDR3 has 15 residues. Trimming took off 6 bases at V and 0 bases at J, with 12 bases between the two ends. The CDR3 is CASRFGGSSGNTIYF. The DNA for the CDR3 is TGTGCCAGCAGGTTTGGAGGGAGCTCTGGAAACACCATATATTTT.

A remark on this clone: The same CDR3 is also encoded by other DNA sequences in this sample. The rearrangement links TRBV20-1 to TRBJ2-1; 7 bases align to TRBD2. Germline V gene lookup returns CDR1 DFQATT and CDR2 SNEGSKA (reference sequence). V trimming: 6 bases; J trimming: 7 bases; junction bases outside the gene matches: 3. This CDR3 has 11 amino acids. The CDR3 region is CSAGRANEQFF. The CDR3 DNA is TGCAGTGCGGGGAGGGCTAATGAGCAGTTCTTC.

This clone has more than one count but fewer than ten. The chain employs TRBV6-2 or TRBV6-3 and TRBJ1-6; D remains ambiguous. Trimming shortened V by 4 bases and J by 8 bases, and 12 bases separated the two germline ends. Per the germline V gene, CDR1 is MNHEY and CDR2 is SVGEGT. The CDR3 runs to 14 residues. The DNA for the CDR3 is TGTGCCAGCAGTTTTTCCAGCGATTATTCACCCCTCCACTTT. Protein product: CASSFSSDYSPLHF.

The chain joins TRBV7-9 to TRBJ2-5, with 11 bases aligning to TRBD1. The J segment lost 5 bases and the V segment lost 3 bases, leaving 2 bases of the junction unmatched. The germline gives CDR1 SEHNR, CDR2 FQNEAQ (reference sequence). CDR3 size: 14 residues. The CDR3 sequence: CASSFRDRGETQYF. DNA for the CDR3: TGTGCCAGCAGCTTCCGGGACAGGGGGGAGACCCAGTACTTC. The variable domain in full, with the rest retrieved from reference TRBV7-9 and TRBJ2-5, is DTGVSQNPRHKITKRGQNVTFRCDPISEHNRLYWYRQTLGQGPEFLTYFQNEAQLEKSRLLSDRFSAERPKGSFSTLEIQRTEQGDSAMYLCASSFRDRGETQYFGPGTRLLVL.

V gene TRBV2 combines with J gene TRBJ1-1, with TRBD1 as a possible D gene (5 bases). Germline V gene sequence: CDR1 SNHLY, CDR2 FYNNEI. This CDR3 is built from 14 residues. V was clipped by 7 bases and J by 5 bases, with 17 bases between them. CDR3 sequence (DNA): TGTGCCAGCACCAGGGACGGGGGGGATACTGAAGCTTTCTTT. As protein: CASTRDGGDTEAFF.

The chain recombines TRBV7-2 with TRBJ2-7, with D maybe TRBD2 (6 bases). CDR1 SGHTA and CDR2 FQGNSA come from the germline V gene. V was clipped by 1 base and J by 0 bases, with 19 bases between them. The length of the CDR3 is 18 residues. The CDR3 nucleotides are TGTGCCAGCAGCTTAGTCGGAGACGGGACTCCTAGCTCCTACGAGCAGTACTTC. Translation gives CASSLVGDGTPSSYEQYF. Full variable domain (remainder filled in from reference TRBV7-2 and TRBJ2-7): GAGVSQSPSNKVTEKGKDVELRCDPISGHTALYWYRQSLGQGLEFLIYFQGNSAPDKSGLPSDRFSAERTGGSVSTLTIQRTQQEDSAVYLCASSLVGDGTPSSYEQYFGPGTRLTVT.

The rearrangement uses TRBV5-6 and TRBJ1-6, with a possible D match to TRBD1 (6 bases). V was clipped by 5 bases and J by 9 bases, with 18 bases between them. CDR1 and CDR2 from the germline V gene are SGHDT and YYEEEE. This CDR3 has 15 residues. The CDR3 DNA is TGTGCCAGCAGATCGGACAGCCTGGGTTCTTCACCCCTCCACTTT. As protein: CASRSDSLGSSPLHF.

The genes are TRBV5-1 and TRBJ1-4, with D maybe TRBD1 (5 bases). The ends were cut back, 0 bases at V and 2 bases at J, with 8 bases in the middle. The CDR3 is made up of 15 amino acids. The germline CDR1 and CDR2 sequences are SGHRS and YFSETQ. In DNA form, the CDR3 reads TGCGCCAGCAGCTTGGCCGGGGGTACTAATGAAAAACTGTTTTTT. As protein: CASSLAGGTNEKLFF.

This clone was counted a few times. The rearrangement uses TRBV19 and TRBJ2-4, with a weak D call TRBD2 (5 bases). The CDR3 consists of 13 residues. V shed 2 bases and J shed 8 bases, with 10 bases lying between them. Germline lookup yields CDR1 LNHDA and CDR2 SQIVND (reference sequence). In nucleotides, the CDR3 is TGTGCCAGTAGTATATTCGGAGCGGACATTCAGTACTTC. Residues: CASSIFGADIQYF.

The chain couples TRBV19 to TRBJ1-5; perhaps TRBD1 as D (5 bases). The CDR3 has 14 residues. V dropped 5 bases and J dropped 1 base, with 9 bases sitting between them. In germline, CDR1 is LNHDA, CDR2 SQIVND (reference sequence). The chain's CDR3 is CASSPRQSNQPQHF. The CDR3 DNA sequence: TGTGCCAGTAGTCCCCGACAGAGCAATCAGCCCCAGCATTTT.

The chain recombines TRBV11-3 with TRBJ2-1; D is undetermined. Trimming left V 5 bases short and J 0 bases short, with 8 bases between. The CDR3 extends over 14 amino acids. Germline V gene sequence: CDR1 SGHNT, CDR2 YENEEA. CDR3 in amino acids: CASSQTSSYNEQFF. The CDR3 DNA follows: TGTGCCAGCAGCCAGACAAGCTCCTACAATGAGCAGTTCTTC.

This sequence joins TRBV6-6 and TRBJ2-5; D possibly corresponds to TRBD2 (6 bases). The CDR3 is made up of 15 amino acids. Per the germline V gene, CDR1 is MNHNY and CDR2 is SVGAGI (reference sequence). V shed 3 bases and J shed 1 base, with 12 bases lying between them. The CDR3 DNA reads TGTGCCAGCAGTTATTTAGGACTAACCCAAGAGACCCAGTACTTC. Protein: CASSYLGLTQETQYF.

This chain uses TRBV4-1 with TRBJ1-3; the match to TRBD1 covers 7 bases. The length of the CDR3 is 16 residues. Germline V lookup: CDR1 MGHRA, CDR2 YSYEKL. V lost 0 bases to trimming and J lost 5 bases; unmatched junction nucleotides: 7. The CDR3 coding sequence is TGCGCCAGCAGCCAAGAGGGCAGGGGGAGTAGAAACACCATATATTTT. This sequence encodes CASSQEGRGSRNTIYF.

The CDR3 DNA is TGTGCCAGCAGCCAAATAGCGGGGGGTTACAATGAGCAGTTCTTC. It codes for CASSQIAGGYNEQFF. J is TRBJ2-1 and V is TRBV14; 10 bases agree with TRBD2. V lost 2 bases to trimming and J lost 4 bases; unmatched junction nucleotides: 2. From germline, CDR1 is SGHDN and CDR2 FVKESK. CDR3 length equals 15 residues.

This clone was found once. This chain uses TRBV7-9 with TRBJ2-5; 8 bases fit TRBD2. Germline CDR1 SEHNR, CDR2 FQNEAQ (reference sequence). With V trimmed by 1 base and J by 5 bases, 15 bases remained unmatched. The CDR3 length is 18 residues. In DNA form, the CDR3 reads TGTGCCAGCAGCTTAGGTGGGTCGCTAGCGGGTGCGAGGGAGACCCAGTACTTC. It translates to CASSLGGSLAGARETQYF.

The V gene is TRBV10-3, the J gene TRBJ1-6; weak D call: TRBD1 (5 bases). Germline lookup yields CDR1 ENHRY and CDR2 SYGVKD. V was clipped by 0 bases and J by 8 bases, with 8 bases between them. This CDR3 region has 14 residues. The CDR3 spells CAISESRGDSPLHF. The CDR3 DNA sequence: TGTGCCATCAGTGAGTCCCGGGGGGATTCACCCCTCCACTTT.

In its sample, this clone was seen a few times. V gene TRBV7-6 combines with J gene TRBJ2-3; TRBD2 matches 15 bases. Germline CDR1 is SGHVS and CDR2 is FNYEAQ. V trimming: 5 bases; J trimming: 3 bases; junction bases outside the gene matches: 3. This CDR3 is built from 16 residues. CDR3 nucleotides: TGTGCCAGCAGCAGGACTAGCGGGGGGGTTACAGATACGCAGTATTTT. This translates into CASSRTSGGVTDTQYF.

The count of this clone is one. J is TRBJ2-7 and V is TRBV3-1 (or the pseudogene TRBV3-2); D is possibly TRBD1 (5 bases). CDR1 and CDR2 (germline): LGHDT, YNNKEL (reference sequence). V shed 2 bases and J shed 7 bases, with 15 bases lying between them. The CDR3 covers 14 residues. CDR3 in DNA: TGTGCCAGCAGCCAACTTTTGGGGCTGGGAGAGCAGTACTTC. Its protein product is CASSQLLGLGEQYF.